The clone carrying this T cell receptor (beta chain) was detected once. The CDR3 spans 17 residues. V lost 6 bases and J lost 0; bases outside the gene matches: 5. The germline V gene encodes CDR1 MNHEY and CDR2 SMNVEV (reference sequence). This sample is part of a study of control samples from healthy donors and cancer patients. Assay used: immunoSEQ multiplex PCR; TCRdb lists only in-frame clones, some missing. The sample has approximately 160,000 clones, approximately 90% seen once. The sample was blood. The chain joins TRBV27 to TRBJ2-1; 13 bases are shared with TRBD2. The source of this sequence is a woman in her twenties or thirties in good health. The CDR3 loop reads CASRSRTSGSSYNEQFF. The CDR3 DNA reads TGTGCCAGCAGATCCAGGACTAGCGGGAGCTCCTACAATGAGCAGTTCTTC.